This T cell receptor (beta chain) was sequenced for a study of T-cell memory formation after mild COVID-19. 5'RACE, which relied on constant-segment primers, yielded TCR alpha and TCR beta cDNA libraries carrying sample barcodes and UMIs. TCRdb fed the 5' RACE reads into MiXCR, producing one record per CDR3 protein. The sample carries around 430,000 distinct CDR3 sequences, roughly 15% recorded once. Findings of the study overall: CM and EM subsets held most contracting CD4+ clones; EMRA held CD8+ ones. Cross-reactive memory appears to have joined, as suggested by some responding clones showing up in pre-infection memory.

The V end lost 2 bases, the J end lost 4 bases, and 8 bases lay between the germline ends. The CDR3 sequence is 13 residues long. CDR1 is DFQATT, CDR2 SNEGSKA, per germline (reference sequence). About this clonotype: The antigen is undetermined.

The source material was PBMCs or a T cell subset sorted from them (not recorded which). The chain couples TRBV20-1 to TRBJ1-4; a weak D match, TRBD1 (5 bases). This TCR derives from a man between 18 and 29 years old who had mild COVID-19 (a few samples of this study predate the infection). Cell type and time point are not known. In DNA form, the CDR3 reads TGCAGTGCTAGACAGGGAAATAATGAAAAACTGTTTTTT. This encodes CSARQGNNEKLFF.